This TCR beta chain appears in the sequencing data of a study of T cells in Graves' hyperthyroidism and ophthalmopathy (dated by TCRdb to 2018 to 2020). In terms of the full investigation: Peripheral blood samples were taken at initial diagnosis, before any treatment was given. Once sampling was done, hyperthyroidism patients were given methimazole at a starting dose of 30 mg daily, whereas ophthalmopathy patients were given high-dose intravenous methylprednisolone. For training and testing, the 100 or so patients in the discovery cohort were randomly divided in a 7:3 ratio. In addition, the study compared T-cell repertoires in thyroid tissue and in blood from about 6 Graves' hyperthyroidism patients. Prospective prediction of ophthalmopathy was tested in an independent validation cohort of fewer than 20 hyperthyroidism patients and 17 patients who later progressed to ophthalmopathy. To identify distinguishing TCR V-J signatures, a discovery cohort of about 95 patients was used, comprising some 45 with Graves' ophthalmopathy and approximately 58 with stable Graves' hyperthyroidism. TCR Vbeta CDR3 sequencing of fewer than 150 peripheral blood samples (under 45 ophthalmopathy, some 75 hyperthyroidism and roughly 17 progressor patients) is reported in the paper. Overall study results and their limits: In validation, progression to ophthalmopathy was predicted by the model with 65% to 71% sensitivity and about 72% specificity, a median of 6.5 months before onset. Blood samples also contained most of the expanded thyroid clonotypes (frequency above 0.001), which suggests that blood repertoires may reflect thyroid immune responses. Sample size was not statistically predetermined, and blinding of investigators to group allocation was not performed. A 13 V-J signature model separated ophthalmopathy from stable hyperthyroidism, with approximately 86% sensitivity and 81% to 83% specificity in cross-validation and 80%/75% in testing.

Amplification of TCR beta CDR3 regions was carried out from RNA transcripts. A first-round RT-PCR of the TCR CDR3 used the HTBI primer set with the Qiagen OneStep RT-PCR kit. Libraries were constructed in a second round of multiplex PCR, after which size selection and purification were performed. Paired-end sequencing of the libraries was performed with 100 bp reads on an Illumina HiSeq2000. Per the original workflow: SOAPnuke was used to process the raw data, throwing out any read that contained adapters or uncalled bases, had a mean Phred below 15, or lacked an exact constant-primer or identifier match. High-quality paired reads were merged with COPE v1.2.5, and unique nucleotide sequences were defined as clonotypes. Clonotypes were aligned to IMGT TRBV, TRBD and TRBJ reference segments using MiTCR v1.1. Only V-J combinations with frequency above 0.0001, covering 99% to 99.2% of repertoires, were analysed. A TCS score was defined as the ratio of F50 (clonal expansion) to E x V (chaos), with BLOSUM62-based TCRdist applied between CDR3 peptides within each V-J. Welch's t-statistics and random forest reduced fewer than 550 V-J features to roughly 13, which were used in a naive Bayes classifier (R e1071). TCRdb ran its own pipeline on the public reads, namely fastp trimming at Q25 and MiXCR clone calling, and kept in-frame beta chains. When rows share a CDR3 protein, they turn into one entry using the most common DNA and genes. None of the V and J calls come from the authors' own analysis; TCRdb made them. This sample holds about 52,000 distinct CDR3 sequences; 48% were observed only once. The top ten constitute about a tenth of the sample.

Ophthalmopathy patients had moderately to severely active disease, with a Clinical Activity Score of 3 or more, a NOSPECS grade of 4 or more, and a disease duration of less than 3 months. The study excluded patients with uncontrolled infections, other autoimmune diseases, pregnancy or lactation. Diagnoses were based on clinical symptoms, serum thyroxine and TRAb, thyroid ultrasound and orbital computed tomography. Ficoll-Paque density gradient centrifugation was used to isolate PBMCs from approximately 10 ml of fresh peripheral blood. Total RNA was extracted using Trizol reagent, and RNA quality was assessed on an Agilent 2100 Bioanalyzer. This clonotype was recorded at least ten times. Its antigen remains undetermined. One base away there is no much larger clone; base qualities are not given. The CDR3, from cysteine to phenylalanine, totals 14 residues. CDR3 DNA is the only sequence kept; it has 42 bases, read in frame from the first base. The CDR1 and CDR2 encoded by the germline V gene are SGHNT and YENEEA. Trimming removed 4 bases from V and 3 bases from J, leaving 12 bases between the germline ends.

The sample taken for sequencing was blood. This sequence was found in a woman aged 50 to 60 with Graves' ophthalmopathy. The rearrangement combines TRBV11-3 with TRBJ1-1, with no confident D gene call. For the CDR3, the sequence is CASSWSGSDTEAFF. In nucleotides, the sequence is TGTGCCAGCAGCTGGTCCGGGTCGGACACTGAAGCTTTCTTT.